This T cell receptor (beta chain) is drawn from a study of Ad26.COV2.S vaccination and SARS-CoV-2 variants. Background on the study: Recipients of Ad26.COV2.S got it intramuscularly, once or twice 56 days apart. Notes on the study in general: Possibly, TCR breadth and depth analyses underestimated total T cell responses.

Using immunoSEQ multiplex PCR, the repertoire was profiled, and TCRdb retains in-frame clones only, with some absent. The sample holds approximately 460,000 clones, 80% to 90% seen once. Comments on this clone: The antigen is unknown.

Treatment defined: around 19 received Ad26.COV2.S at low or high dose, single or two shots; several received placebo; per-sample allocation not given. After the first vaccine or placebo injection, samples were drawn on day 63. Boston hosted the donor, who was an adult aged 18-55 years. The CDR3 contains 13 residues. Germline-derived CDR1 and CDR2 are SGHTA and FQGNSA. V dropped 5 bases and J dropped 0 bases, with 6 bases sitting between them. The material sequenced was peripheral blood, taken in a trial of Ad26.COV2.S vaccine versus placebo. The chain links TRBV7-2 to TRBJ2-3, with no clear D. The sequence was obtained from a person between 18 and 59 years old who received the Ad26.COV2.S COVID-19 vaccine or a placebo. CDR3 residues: CASSHPSTDTQYF. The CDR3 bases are TGTGCCAGCAGCCATCCTAGCACAGATACGCAGTATTTT. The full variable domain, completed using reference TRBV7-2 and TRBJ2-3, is GAGVSQSPSNKVTEKGKDVELRCDPISGHTALYWYRQSLGQGLEFLIYFQGNSAPDKSGLPSDRFSAERTGGSVSTLTIQRTQQEDSAVYLCASSHPSTDTQYFGPGTRLTVL.